The 32 T cell receptor beta chains below all came from one sample that was sequenced in a study of blood T cell repertoires in COVID-19. This table comes from immunoSEQ multiplex PCR, and its TCRdb copy is limited to in-frame clones, with some not included. The sample consists of roughly 390,000 clones, 87% of them appearing once. The specimen was peripheral blood. All receptors come from a woman aged 30 to 39 with COVID-19, enrolled during active disease.

The V call is TRBV6-2 or TRBV6-3, the J call TRBJ1-1, with a possible D match to TRBD1 (5 bases). Trimming pared 0 bases from V and 5 bases from J, leaving 13 bases between. Germline V CDR1 and CDR2: MNHEY, SVGEGT. This CDR3 contains 15 residues. The CDR3 loop is CASSYSGGSGTEAFF. CDR3 bases: TGTGCCAGCAGTTACTCCGGGGGGTCGGGGACTGAAGCTTTCTTT.

This rearrangement joins TRBV5-6 to TRBJ2-1, with 7 bases identical to TRBD1. CDR3 length: 13 residues. The J segment lost 7 bases and the V segment lost 5 bases, leaving 6 bases of the junction unmatched. Germline V lookup: CDR1 SGHDT, CDR2 YYEEEE. CDR3 in DNA: TGTGCCAGCAGGTGGACAGGTAGGAATGAGCAGTTCTTC. Translating gives CASRWTGRNEQFF.

The rearrangement uses TRBV7-9 and TRBJ1-5; no reliable D call. The CDR3 has 15 residues. V was shortened by 5 bases and J by 2 bases, with 13 bases between the two germline ends. Germline loops: CDR1 SEHNR, CDR2 FQNEAQ (reference sequence). CDR3 nucleotide sequence: TGTGCCAGCAGCCGGGTCCTCGGGGGCAATCAGCCCCAGCATTTT. Amino acid sequence: CASSRVLGGNQPQHF.

The chain recombines TRBV9 with TRBJ2-7; D perhaps matches TRBD1 (5 bases). From germline, CDR1 is SGDLS and CDR2 YYNGEE. This CDR3 has 14 residues. The V end was cut by 4 bases, the J end by 0 bases, with 11 bases between. In DNA form, the CDR3 reads TGTGCCAGCAGCCCCCGACAGATCTCCTACGAGCAGTACTTC. This gives the protein CASSPRQISYEQYF.

This sequence joins TRBV28 and TRBJ1-2, with a tentative D call TRBD1 (5 bases). From germline, CDR1 is MDHEN and CDR2 SYDVKM. CDR3 length equals 13 residues. V was cut by 6 bases and J by 4 bases, with 12 bases left in between. The CDR3 coding sequence is TGTGCCAGCAGATCAGGGTCTACCTATGGCTACACCTTC. Translation: CASRSGSTYGYTF.

This rearrangement joins TRBV9 to TRBJ1-2; the match to TRBD1 covers 12 bases. Germline values: CDR1 SGDLS, CDR2 YYNGEE. This CDR3 has 17 amino acids. V trimming: 0 bases; J trimming: 8 bases; junction bases outside the gene matches: 11. As DNA, the CDR3 is TGTGCCAGCAGCGTAGACGGGACAGGGGGCGCCTTAGAAGGCTACACCTTC. Protein sequence: CASSVDGTGGALEGYTF. The whole variable domain, filled in from reference TRBV9 and TRBJ1-2, reads DSGVTQTPKHLITATGQRVTLRCSPRSGDLSVYWYQQSLDQGLQFLIQYYNGEERAKGNILERFSAQQFPDLHSELNLSSLELGDSALYFCASSVDGTGGALEGYTFGSGTRLTVV.

This chain joins TRBV6-5 and TRBJ1-4; the D is unclear. Germline V gene data show CDR1 as MNHEY and CDR2 as SVGAGI. V shed 6 bases and J shed 13 bases, with 15 bases lying between them. CDR3 size: 12 residues. The CDR3 nucleotides read TGTGCCAGCAGAGCGGCGGACCTGGGACTGTTTTTT. Translating gives CASRAADLGLFF.

The J gene is TRBJ2-7, the V gene TRBV7-8; TRBD2 might be the D (5 bases). The CDR3 has 14 amino acids. With 7 bases removed from V and 1 base from J, the gap between germline ends came to 14 bases. CDR1 is SGHVS and CDR2 is FQNEAQ in the germline V gene. CDR3 protein: CASTQGLASYEQYF. Here the CDR3 DNA reads TGTGCCAGCACCCAAGGGCTAGCTTCCTACGAGCAGTACTTC.

The rearrangement joins TRBV28 to TRBJ2-3; no clear D gene. With 7 bases removed from V and 2 bases from J, the gap between germline ends came to 19 bases. Germline V gene data show CDR1 as MDHEN and CDR2 as SYDVKM. The CDR3 covers 16 residues. This chain's CDR3 is CASNHFSGPHTDTQYF. CDR3 in DNA: TGTGCCAGCAACCATTTTTCTGGCCCTCACACAGATACGCAGTATTTT.

The chain combines TRBV2 with TRBJ1-2; no definite D call. This CDR3 spans 12 amino acids. Germline lookup yields CDR1 SNHLY and CDR2 FYNNEI. V gave up 2 bases and J gave up 5 bases, with 6 bases separating them. CDR3 protein: CASSERSYGYTF. The CDR3 region has the DNA TGTGCCAGCAGTGAACGGTCATATGGCTACACCTTC.

The chain joins TRBV5-1 to TRBJ2-4; D not resolved. The CDR3 spans 12 residues. Germline V gives CDR1 SGHRS, CDR2 YFSETQ. The ends were cut back, 0 bases at V and 5 bases at J, with 3 bases in the middle. Here the CDR3 reads CASSLGQNIQYF. CDR3 in DNA: TGCGCCAGCAGCTTGGGGCAAAACATTCAGTACTTC.

The chain employs TRBV19 and TRBJ1-2; 8 bases align to TRBD1. This CDR3 is 15 amino acids long. Germline CDR1 reads LNHDA; CDR2 reads SQIVND (reference sequence). Trimming took 8 bases from V and 5 from J; bases not matched to a gene: 13. The CDR3 bases are TGTGCCAGTGCAATAGGCGGCAGGGGGCTTTATGGCTACACCTTC. This encodes CASAIGGRGLYGYTF.

The rearrangement uses TRBV19 and TRBJ2-1, with TRBD2 matching 7 bases. The CDR3 is 14 residues long. Germline values: CDR1 LNHDA, CDR2 SQIVND (reference sequence). Trimming cost V 5 bases and J 9 bases; bases outside gene matches: 10. This chain's CDR3 is CASSAVLAEGEQFF. Written as DNA, the CDR3 is TGTGCCAGTAGTGCCGTCCTAGCGGAGGGTGAGCAGTTCTTC.

The rearrangement joins TRBV19 to TRBJ2-2; 10 bases line up with TRBD1. The CDR3 is 16 residues long. Trimming removed 3 bases from V and 4 bases from J; junction bases left unmatched: 5. Germline V CDR1 and CDR2: LNHDA, SQIVND (reference sequence). The CDR3 reads CASSMARTGGTGELFF. The CDR3 coding sequence is TGTGCCAGTAGTATGGCCCGGACAGGGGGCACCGGGGAGCTGTTTTTT.

This clone was counted at least ten times. The chain recombines TRBV19 with TRBJ2-7; the match to TRBD1 covers 7 bases. After removal of 3 bases from V and 6 bases from J, the junction contained 8 bases not matched to a gene. Germline V gene sequence: CDR1 LNHDA, CDR2 SQIVND (reference sequence). The CDR3 is made up of 14 amino acids. CDR3 amino acids: CASSIDRAASEQYF. Here the CDR3 DNA reads TGTGCCAGTAGTATCGACAGGGCGGCGAGCGAGCAGTACTTC.

The chain combines TRBV18 with TRBJ2-3; D possibly corresponds to TRBD2 (6 bases). Germline V gene lookup returns CDR1 KGHSH and CDR2 LQKENI. The CDR3 totals 15 residues. The V gene lost 6 bases and the J gene lost 2 bases, with 15 bases spanning the gap. The CDR3 reads CASSPTSSSTDTQYF. The CDR3 DNA is TGTGCCAGCTCCCCTACTAGCAGCTCCACAGATACGCAGTATTTT. Variable domain in full (rest from reference TRBV18 and TRBJ2-3): NAGVMQNPRHLVRRRGQEARLRCSPMKGHSHVYWYRQLPEEGLKFMVYLQKENIIDESGMPKERFSAEFPKEGPSILRIQQVVRGDSAAYFCASSPTSSSTDTQYFGPGTRLTVL.

The chain couples TRBV18 to TRBJ2-3, with 9 positions matching TRBD1. The V segment lost 6 bases and the J segment 5 bases; nucleotides outside the gene matches: 12. This CDR3 contains 16 residues. Germline V gene lookup returns CDR1 KGHSH and CDR2 LQKENI. CDR3 coding DNA: TGTGCCAGCTCTTTACCCGGGACAGGGAGGGAAGATACGCAGTATTTT. This gives the protein CASSLPGTGREDTQYF.

The V gene is TRBV7-2, the J gene TRBJ2-7; 11 bases are shared with TRBD2. V was pared by 3 bases and J by 4 bases, with 5 bases of the junction left unmatched. Germline V gives CDR1 SGHTA, CDR2 FQGNSA. The CDR3 totals 15 residues. CDR3 in DNA: TGTGCCAGCAGCTTCACTAGCGGGAGTACGTACGAGCAGTACTTC. Translated, it gives CASSFTSGSTYEQYF.

The chain is built from TRBV2 and TRBJ1-2, with 7 bases aligning to TRBD1. CDR3 length: 12 residues. Unmatched junction bases numbered 4, after V lost 4 bases and J lost 8 bases. Germline V gene sequence: CDR1 SNHLY, CDR2 FYNNEI. In DNA, the CDR3 is TGTGCCAGCAGTGGGGACAGTAGAGGCTACACCTTC. Translated, it gives CASSGDSRGYTF.

This chain uses TRBV9 with TRBJ1-1; D gene unclear. Germline lookup yields CDR1 SGDLS and CDR2 YYNGEE. CDR3 length: 13 amino acids. The V end was cut by 0 bases, the J end by 4 bases, with 7 bases between. The DNA of the CDR3 is TGTGCCAGCAGCGTAGGTGCGTTCACTGAAGCTTTCTTT. As protein: CASSVGAFTEAFF.

The CDR3 protein is CASSENPLVGDEQYF. DNA of the CDR3: TGTGCCAGCAGTGAAAATCCGCTGGTTGGAGACGAGCAGTACTTC. The V call is TRBV2, the J call TRBJ2-7; D uncertain. The V and J ends lost 2 bases and 5 bases respectively, with 16 bases between them. Germline V gene lookup returns CDR1 SNHLY and CDR2 FYNNEI. The CDR3 is 15 residues long.

J is TRBJ2-2 and V is TRBV5-1; tentative D call: TRBD2 (6 bases). In germline, CDR1 is SGHRS, CDR2 YFSETQ. The length of the CDR3 is 15 residues. V lost 4 bases to trimming and J lost 3 bases, with 13 bases between them. The CDR3 sequence: CASSLGWGDTGELFF. In DNA form, the CDR3 reads TGCGCCAGCAGCCTTGGATGGGGGGACACCGGGGAGCTGTTTTTT.

The chain is built from TRBV5-1 and TRBJ2-3; 7 bases are shared with TRBD2. Looked up from germline, CDR1 is SGHRS and CDR2 is YFSETQ. The CDR3 loop spans 13 amino acids. V gave up 4 bases and J gave up 1 base; unmatched junction bases: 0. CDR3 sequence: CASSAGGTDTQYF. DNA of the CDR3: TGCGCCAGCAGCGCGGGGGGCACAGATACGCAGTATTTT. Full variable domain (outside the CDR3, taken from reference TRBV5-1 and TRBJ2-3): KAGVTQTPRYLIKTRGQQVTLSCSPISGHRSVSWYQQTPGQGLQFLFEYFSETQRNKGNFPGRFSGRQFSNSRSEMNVSTLELGDSALYLCASSAGGTDTQYFGPGTRLTVL.

This clone has a single count. The V and J genes are TRBV18 and TRBJ2-7; 8 positions match TRBD1. This CDR3 spans 14 amino acids. V lost 3 bases, J lost 3 bases, and 4 bases stayed unmatched. Germline V lookup: CDR1 KGHSH, CDR2 LQKENI. In DNA form, the CDR3 reads TGTGCCAGCTCACCGGGACAGGAACTCTACGAGCAGTACTTC. Translation: CASSPGQELYEQYF.

This rearrangement joins TRBV30 to TRBJ2-7, with D unresolved. V lost 4 bases and J 3 bases, leaving 16 bases between the germline ends. This CDR3 is built from 14 residues. Per the germline V gene, CDR1 is GTSNPN and CDR2 is SVGIG (reference sequence). CDR3 in DNA: TGTGCCTGGACCACAGTTCCCCCGGTCTACGAGCAGTACTTC. Translation: CAWTTVPPVYEQYF.

V gene TRBV6-6 combines with J gene TRBJ2-2, with a weak D call TRBD1 (6 bases). The germline gives CDR1 MNHNY, CDR2 SVGAGI (reference sequence). V lost 6 bases to trimming and J lost 7 bases, with 15 bases between them. CDR3 size: 14 residues. CDR3 in DNA: TGTGCCAGCAGCTATACGCAGGGGAACGGGGAGCTGTTTTTT. Translated, it gives CASSYTQGNGELFF.

The genes are TRBV6-5 and TRBJ2-7; TRBD2 is a possible D gene (6 bases). Trimming took off 8 bases at V and 0 bases at J, with 14 bases between the two ends. The CDR3 is made up of 14 amino acids. The germline V gene has CDR1 MNHEY and CDR2 SVGAGI. CDR3 protein: CASSRGDSSYEQYF. Here the CDR3 DNA reads TGTGCCAGCTCCCGCGGGGATAGCTCCTACGAGCAGTACTTC.

The gene calls are TRBV7-2 and TRBJ1-1; 7 bases are a match to TRBD1. Germline trimming cut 4 bases from V and 4 bases from J; bases unmatched to any gene: 9. From germline, CDR1 is SGHTA and CDR2 FQGNSA. The CDR3 extends over 15 amino acids. This CDR3 reads CASSSLGTASTEAFF. DNA of the CDR3: TGTGCCAGCAGCTCCCTAGGGACAGCGAGCACTGAAGCTTTCTTT. Combining the CDR3 with reference TRBV7-2 and TRBJ1-1 gives the whole variable domain GAGVSQSPSNKVTEKGKDVELRCDPISGHTALYWYRQSLGQGLEFLIYFQGNSAPDKSGLPSDRFSAERTGGSVSTLTIQRTQQEDSAVYLCASSSLGTASTEAFFGQGTRLTVV.

The rearrangement uses TRBV5-5 and TRBJ2-5; D may be TRBD2 (5 bases). V shed 2 bases and J shed 5 bases, with 13 bases lying between them. This CDR3 region has 14 residues. Germline values: CDR1 SGHKS, CDR2 YYEKEE (reference sequence). The CDR3 coding sequence is TGTGCCAGCAGCTTCTCAGGAGGTCGGGAGACCCAGTACTTC. Protein product: CASSFSGGRETQYF.

The chain links TRBV2 to TRBJ2-1; TRBD1 aligns across 9 bases. Germline CDR1 is SNHLY and CDR2 is FYNNEI. With 6 bases clipped from V and 4 bases from J, the junction kept 4 bases outside the gene matches. CDR3 length: 14 amino acids. The CDR3 is CASSGTGFYNEQFF. The CDR3 nucleotides are TGTGCCAGCAGCGGGACAGGGTTTTACAATGAGCAGTTCTTC.

This chain joins TRBV30 and TRBJ2-3, with TRBD2 identical over 8 bases. The germline gives CDR1 GTSNPN, CDR2 SVGIG (reference sequence). The CDR3 extends over 14 amino acids. The V and J ends lost 2 bases and 2 bases, in that order; junction bases with no gene match: 3. The CDR3 DNA reads TGTGCCTGGAGTCGTAGCGGGGACACAGATACGCAGTATTTT. This sequence encodes CAWSRSGDTDTQYF.

V usage is TRBV14 and J usage is TRBJ1-4, with a weak D call TRBD1 (6 bases). This CDR3 contains 15 residues. Germline CDR1 SGHDN, CDR2 FVKESK. Deletions cut 3 bases from V and 4 bases from J, with 12 bases between. This chain's CDR3 is CASSQRGGVNEKLFF. The CDR3 nucleotides read TGTGCCAGCAGCCAGAGGGGGGGCGTTAATGAAAAACTGTTTTTT.